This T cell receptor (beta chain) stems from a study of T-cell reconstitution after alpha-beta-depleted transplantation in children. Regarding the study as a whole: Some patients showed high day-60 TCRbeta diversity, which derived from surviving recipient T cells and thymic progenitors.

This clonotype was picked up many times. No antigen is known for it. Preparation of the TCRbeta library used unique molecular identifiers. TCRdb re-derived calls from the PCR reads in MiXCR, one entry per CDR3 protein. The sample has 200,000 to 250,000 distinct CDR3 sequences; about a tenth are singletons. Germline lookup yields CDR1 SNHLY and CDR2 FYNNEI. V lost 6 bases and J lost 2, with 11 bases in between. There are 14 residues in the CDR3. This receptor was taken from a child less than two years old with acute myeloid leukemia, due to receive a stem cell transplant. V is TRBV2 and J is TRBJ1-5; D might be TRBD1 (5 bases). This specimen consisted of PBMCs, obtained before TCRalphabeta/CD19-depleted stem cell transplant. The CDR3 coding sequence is TGTGCCAGCAGGTCGAGGGGTGGCAATCAGCCCCAGCATTTT. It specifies CASRSRGGNQPQHF.